Presented here are 6 T cell receptor beta chains from one specimen sequenced in a study of PD-L1 blockade in urothelial cancer. Assay: immunoSEQ multiplex PCR; the TCRdb copy retains only in-frame clones and omits some. This sample has about 26,000 clones, with 70% to 90% found just once. Specimen: PBMCs, collected around atezolizumab (anti-PD-L1) treatment. The receptors stem from a man aged 55 to 70 with urothelial cancer.

The rearrangement joins TRBV5-1 to TRBJ2-1; 10 positions agree with TRBD2. Germline loops: CDR1 SGHRS, CDR2 YFSETQ. V lost 5 bases, J lost 8 bases, and 13 bases stayed unmatched. The CDR3 extends over 16 amino acids. The CDR3 sequence is CASSPSASGSVYEQFF. CDR3 nucleotides: TGCGCCAGCAGTCCATCGGCTAGCGGGAGTGTCTATGAGCAGTTCTTC.

J is TRBJ2-7 and V is TRBV19; 11 bases map to TRBD1. The CDR3 runs 14 residues. The V gene's germline CDR1 is LNHDA and CDR2 SQIVND (reference sequence). V dropped 2 bases and J dropped 6; count of bases not matched to a gene: 3. This CDR3 reads CASSIRDRGSEQYF. The DNA of the CDR3 is TGTGCCAGTAGTATAAGGGACAGGGGGAGCGAGCAGTACTTC. The entire variable domain, with the rest obtained from reference TRBV19 and TRBJ2-7, is as follows: DGGITQSPKYLFRKEGQNVTLSCEQNLNHDAMYWYRQDPGQGLRLIYYSQIVNDFQKGDIAEGYSVSREKKESFPLTVTSAQKNPTAFYLCASSIRDRGSEQYFGPGTRLTVT.

CDR3 amino acids: CASRTGGGGTNEKLFF. CDR3 nucleotides: TGTGCCAGCAGGACAGGTGGGGGTGGAACTAATGAAAAACTGTTTTTT. This chain connects TRBV2 to TRBJ1-4; D possibly corresponds to TRBD1 (6 bases). Trimming removed 6 bases from V and 1 base from J, with 15 bases in between. The CDR3 length is 16 residues. CDR1 is SNHLY, CDR2 FYNNEI, per germline.

The V call is TRBV30, the J call TRBJ1-2; D perhaps matches TRBD1 (6 bases). The CDR3 extends over 13 amino acids. Deletions cut 5 bases from V and 7 bases from J, with 17 bases between. The germline V gene encodes CDR1 GTSNPN and CDR2 SVGIG (reference sequence). As DNA, the CDR3 is TGTGCCTGGGGTAGGGGGGGGACTATTGGCTACACCTTC. Translating gives CAWGRGGTIGYTF.

CDR3 in amino acids: CASSLSDTKDTEAFF. CDR3 in DNA: TGCGCCAGCAGCTTATCGGACACCAAAGACACTGAAGCTTTCTTT. The chain joins TRBV5-1 to TRBJ1-1; tentatively, D is TRBD1 (5 bases). CDR1 is SGHRS, CDR2 YFSETQ, per germline. Trimming left V 2 bases short and J 3 bases short, with 14 bases between. The CDR3 covers 15 residues.

The rearrangement joins TRBV4-1 to TRBJ2-3, with 13 bases that match TRBD2. With 8 bases clipped from V and 3 bases from J, the junction kept 5 bases outside the gene matches. There are 15 residues in the CDR3. CDR1 is MGHRA, CDR2 YSYEKL, per germline. CDR3 in DNA: TGCGCCAGCGGGGGACTAGCGGGATTGACAGATACGCAGTATTTT. It is translated as CASGGLAGLTDTQYF.